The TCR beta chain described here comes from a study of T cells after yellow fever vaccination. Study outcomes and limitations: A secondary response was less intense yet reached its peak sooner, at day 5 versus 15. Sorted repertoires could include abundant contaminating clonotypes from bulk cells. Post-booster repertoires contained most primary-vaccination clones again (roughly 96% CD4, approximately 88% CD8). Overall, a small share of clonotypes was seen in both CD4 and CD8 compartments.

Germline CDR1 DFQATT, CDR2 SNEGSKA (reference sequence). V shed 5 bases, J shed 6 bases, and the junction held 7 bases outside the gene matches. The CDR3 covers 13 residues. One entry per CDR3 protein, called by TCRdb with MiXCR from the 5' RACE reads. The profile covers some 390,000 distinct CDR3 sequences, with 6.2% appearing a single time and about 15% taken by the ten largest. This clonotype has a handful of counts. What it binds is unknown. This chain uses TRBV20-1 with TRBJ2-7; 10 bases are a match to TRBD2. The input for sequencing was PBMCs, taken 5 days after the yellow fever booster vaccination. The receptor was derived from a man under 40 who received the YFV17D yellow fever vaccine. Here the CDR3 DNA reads TGCAGTGCTGGTACTAGCGGGAAGGGCGAGCAGTACTTC. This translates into CSAGTSGKGEQYF.